The next 5 T cell receptor beta chains were all read from a single sample in a study of T cell repertoires in cytomegalovirus infection. TCRdb reanalysed the reads using MiXCR and keeps one entry per CDR3 protein. The data show some 77,000 distinct CDR3 sequences, with about 3.8% seen just once and about 4.6% held by the top ten. The sequenced sample consisted of PBMCs. These receptors were obtained from a human donor in good health (CMV status not recorded). Some clones in this sample may be carry-over from other donors' samples.

This clonotype has a count of ten or more. The chain recombines TRBV29-1 with TRBJ2-3, with 7 bases that match TRBD2. Unmatched junction bases numbered 8, after V lost 1 base and J lost 1 base. Per the germline V gene, CDR1 is SQVTM and CDR2 is ANQGSEA. The CDR3 loop spans 16 amino acids. The CDR3 protein is CSVEGGGGVGTDTQYF. CDR3 in DNA: TGCAGCGTTGAAGGGGGCGGGGGAGTCGGCACAGATACGCAGTATTTT.

This clonotype occurred many times. This sequence joins TRBV11-2 and TRBJ1-1; the match to TRBD1 covers 7 bases. The germline V gene encodes CDR1 SGHAT and CDR2 FQNNGV. This CDR3 is built from 14 residues. V was pared by 4 bases and J by 4 bases, with 6 bases of the junction left unmatched. CDR3 amino acids: CASSYRDSRTEAFF. The CDR3 DNA follows: TGTGCCAGCAGCTACCGGGACAGTCGCACTGAAGCTTTCTTT.

As regards this clonotype: This sequence may be a read error, since a much larger clone differs from it by one base. CDR3 DNA sequence: TGCGCCAGCAGCCGTTACCAGGGTGGCAATCAGCCCCAGCATTTT. Translated, it gives CASSRYQGGNQPQHF. The chain couples TRBV4-3 to TRBJ1-5, with D possibly TRBD1 on 5 matching bases. The CDR3 runs 15 residues. CDR1 and CDR2 (germline): LGHNA, YSLEER. V was trimmed by 4 bases and J by 2 bases, leaving 12 bases between them.

Many counts were recorded for this clonotype. The chain uses TRBV5-1 and TRBJ2-6; 10 bases are a match to TRBD1. This CDR3 has 17 amino acids. V trimming: 0 bases; J trimming: 2 bases; junction bases outside the gene matches: 2. Germline V gene lookup returns CDR1 SGHRS and CDR2 YFSETQ. CDR3: CASSLGQGAPGANVLTF. DNA of the CDR3: TGCGCCAGCAGCTTGGGACAGGGGGCTCCTGGGGCCAACGTCCTGACTTTC.

This clonotype was observed many times. The chain joins TRBV28 to TRBJ1-1; D is possibly TRBD1 (6 bases). The length of the CDR3 is 15 residues. Trimming removed 2 bases at V and 4 bases at J, with 14 bases between. Looked up from germline, CDR1 is MDHEN and CDR2 is SYDVKM. CDR3 nucleotide sequence: TGTGCCAGCAGTTTAATGGACAGCTCGCCCACTGAAGCTTTCTTT. Its protein is CASSLMDSSPTEAFF.